The present TCR beta chain was sequenced within a study of molecular identifiers for immune sequencing clone quantification. The sorting of naive CD8 T cells used the CD8+CD4-CCR7+CD45RA+ phenotype. The CDR3 is 15 amino acids. V was trimmed by 4 bases and J by 7 bases, leaving 16 bases between them. The germline CDR1 and CDR2 sequences are LGHNA and YSLEER. TCRdb independently ran MiXCR on the PCR reads; one entry per CDR3 protein. This table has about 320,000 distinct CDR3 sequences, about 22% appearing once. The chain employs TRBV4-3 and TRBJ2-2; tentatively, D is TRBD1 (5 bases). The sequence was obtained from a human donor in good health. Some libraries in this study had Jurkat cell RNA spiked in. The sample taken for sequencing was naive CD8+ T cells from blood, with Jurkat cell RNA spiked in. Subset given: FACS-sorted CD8+CD4-CCR7+CD45RA+ naive T cells. The chain's CDR3 is CASSLGPGMVGELFF. CDR3 in DNA: TGCGCCAGCAGCCTCGGGCCAGGGATGGTCGGGGAGCTGTTTTTT.